What follows is one T cell receptor (beta chain) and its context. This clonotype was found many times. Its antigen target is currently unknown. No base-level quality is on record; no much larger clone is a single base apart. Ophthalmopathy patients were characterized by moderately to severely active disease, a Clinical Activity Score of at least 3, a NOSPECS grade of at least 4, and a disease duration under 3 months. Patients were excluded if they had other autoimmune diseases, uncontrolled infections, pregnancy or lactation. Diagnosis was based on clinical symptoms, serum thyroxine, TRAb, thyroid ultrasound and orbital computed tomography. Ficoll-Paque density gradient centrifugation was used to isolate PBMCs from 10 ml of fresh peripheral blood. Trizol reagent was used to extract the total RNA, and its quality was then checked on an Agilent 2100 Bioanalyzer. Deletion took 5 bases off V and 7 bases off J, with a span of 11 bases between the germline ends. The CDR3 runs 12 residues from the cysteine to the phenylalanine. CDR3 DNA only is kept here, 36 bases in frame from base 1.

This sample stems from a study of Graves' ophthalmopathy and Graves' hyperthyroidism (dated by TCRdb to about 2018). Regarding the study in general: Peripheral blood was collected before any treatment was given, at the time of initial diagnosis. TCR beta repertoire signatures were used to distinguish Graves' ophthalmopathy from Graves' hyperthyroidism and to predict progression to ophthalmopathy. In total, 135 blood samples were TCR-sequenced: fewer than 50 ophthalmopathy, approximately 75 hyperthyroidism and approximately 17 hyperthyroidism-to-ophthalmopathy patients. To explore V-J signatures distinguishing ophthalmopathy from hyperthyroidism, a discovery set of roughly 98 patients (roughly 45 ophthalmopathy, about 57 stable hyperthyroidism) was enrolled. For independent validation, a separate cohort was made up of some 19 hyperthyroidism patients plus 17 patients who later progressed from hyperthyroidism to ophthalmopathy. T-cell repertoires of thyroid tissue and blood were compared in six or seven hyperthyroidism patients. Once sampling was done, hyperthyroidism patients were given methimazole at a starting dose of 30 mg daily, while ophthalmopathy patients were given high-dose intravenous methylprednisolone.

Overall study results and their limits: In validation, the model predicted ophthalmopathy progression with nearly 71% sensitivity and 72.22% specificity; more than ten predicted patients were CT-confirmed with GO in a median of 6.5 months. In cross-validation, the 13-signature model distinguished ophthalmopathy from stable hyperthyroidism with about 90% sensitivity and roughly 81% specificity, and in the test set the corresponding values were around 80% and 75%. Most of the expanded thyroid clonotypes with a frequency above 0.001 were also detected in blood, and it was suggested that the thyroid immune response may be reflected by blood repertoires. No statistical method was used to set the sample size in advance, and the investigators knew which group each participant was assigned to.

For repertoire sequencing, TCR beta CDR3 regions were amplified from RNA transcripts. HTBI primers and the Qiagen OneStep RT-PCR kit were used in a first-round RT-PCR, which was followed by a second-round multiplex PCR, size selection and purification. Libraries were sequenced on an Illumina HiSeq2000 using paired-end 100 bp reads. As for the original processing: Reads were processed with SOAPnuke, discarding reads with adapters, uncalled bases, mean Phred below 15, or no exact constant-primer or identifier match. COPE v1.2.5 was used to merge the high-quality paired reads. Clonotypes were defined as unique nucleotide sequences and were aligned to IMGT TRB V, D and J references using MiTCR v1.1. Only V-J combinations with frequency above 0.0001 were analysed, covering around 99% of repertoires. For each V-J combination, a TCR clonal expansion and chaos score was defined as F50 clonal expansion divided by the chaos observed in the TCRdist matrix. Welch's t-statistics and random forest were used to reduce the features to 10 to 15 V-J combinations, which were then used as input to a naive Bayes classifier. The Morisita-Horn index was used to measure how similar the thyroid and blood repertoires were. The raw public data were reprocessed by TCRdb itself: fastp quality trimming at Q25, MiXCR clonotype calling, in-frame beta chains only. All rows with the same CDR3 protein become a single entry with the most common DNA and genes. TCRdb, rather than the study authors, made the V and J calls. The sample records fewer than 350,000 distinct CDR3 sequences, 17% of which are singletons. Jointly, the top ten make up about 12% of the sample.

This chain joins TRBV12-3 or TRBV12-4 to TRBJ2-5; the D gene cannot be named for sure. The sequenced material came from peripheral blood. The receptor was isolated from an adult man with Graves' ophthalmopathy. CDR3 sequence: CASSLFRVTQYF. The nucleotide sequence reads TGTGCCAGCAGTCTCTTTCGTGTGACCCAGTACTTC.